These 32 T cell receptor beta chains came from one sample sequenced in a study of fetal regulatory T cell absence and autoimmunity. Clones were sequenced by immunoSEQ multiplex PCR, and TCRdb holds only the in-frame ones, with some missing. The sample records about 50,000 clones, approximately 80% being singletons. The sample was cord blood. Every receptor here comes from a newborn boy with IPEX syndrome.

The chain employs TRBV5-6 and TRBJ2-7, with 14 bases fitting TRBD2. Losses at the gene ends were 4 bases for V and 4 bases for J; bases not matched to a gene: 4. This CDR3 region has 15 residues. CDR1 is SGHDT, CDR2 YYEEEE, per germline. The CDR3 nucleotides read TGTGCCAGCAGCCCGGGACTAGCGGGAGAATACGAGCAGTACTTC. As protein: CASSPGLAGEYEQYF.

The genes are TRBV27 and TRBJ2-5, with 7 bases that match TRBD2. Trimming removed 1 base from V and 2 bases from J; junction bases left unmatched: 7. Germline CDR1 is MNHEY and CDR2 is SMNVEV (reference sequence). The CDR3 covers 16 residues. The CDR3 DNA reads TGTGCCAGCAGTTTATGGCGGGGGTCGACACAAGAGACCCAGTACTTC. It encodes CASSLWRGSTQETQYF.

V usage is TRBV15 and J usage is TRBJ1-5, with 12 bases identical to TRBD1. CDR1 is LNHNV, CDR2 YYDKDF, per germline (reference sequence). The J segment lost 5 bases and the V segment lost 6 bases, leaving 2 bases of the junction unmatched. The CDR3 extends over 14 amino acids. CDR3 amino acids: CATSRDRGHQPQHF. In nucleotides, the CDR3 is TGTGCCACCAGTCGGGACAGGGGGCATCAGCCCCAGCATTTT.

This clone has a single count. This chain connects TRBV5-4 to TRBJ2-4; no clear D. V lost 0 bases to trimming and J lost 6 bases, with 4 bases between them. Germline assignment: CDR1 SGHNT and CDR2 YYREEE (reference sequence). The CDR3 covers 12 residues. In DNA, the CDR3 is TGTGCCAGCAGCTTGGACAGAAACATTCAGTACTTC. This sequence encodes CASSLDRNIQYF.

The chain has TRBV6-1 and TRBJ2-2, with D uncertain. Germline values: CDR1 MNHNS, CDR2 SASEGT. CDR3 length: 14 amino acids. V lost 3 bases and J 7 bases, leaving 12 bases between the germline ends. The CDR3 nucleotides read TGTGCCAGCAGTGACGACCATGGCTTCGGGGAGCTGTTTTTT. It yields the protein CASSDDHGFGELFF.

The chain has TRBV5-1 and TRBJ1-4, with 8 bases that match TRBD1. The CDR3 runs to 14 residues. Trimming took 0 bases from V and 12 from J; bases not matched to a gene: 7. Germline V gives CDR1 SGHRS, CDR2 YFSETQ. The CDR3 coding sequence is TGCGCCAGCAGCTTGGAGTCGACAGGGGCAGAACTGTTTTTT. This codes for CASSLESTGAELFF.

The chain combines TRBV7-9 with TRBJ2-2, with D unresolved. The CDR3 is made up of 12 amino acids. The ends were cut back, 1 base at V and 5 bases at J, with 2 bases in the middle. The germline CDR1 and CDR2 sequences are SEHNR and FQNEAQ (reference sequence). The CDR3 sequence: CASSLGTGELFF. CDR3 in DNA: TGTGCCAGCAGCTTAGGGACCGGGGAGCTGTTTTTT.

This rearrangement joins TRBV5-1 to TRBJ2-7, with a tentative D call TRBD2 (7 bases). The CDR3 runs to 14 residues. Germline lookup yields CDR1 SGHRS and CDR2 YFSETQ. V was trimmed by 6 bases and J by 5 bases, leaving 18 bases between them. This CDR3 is CASTLGAGANEQYF. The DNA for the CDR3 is TGCGCCAGCACCCTAGGGGCGGGGGCGAACGAGCAGTACTTC.

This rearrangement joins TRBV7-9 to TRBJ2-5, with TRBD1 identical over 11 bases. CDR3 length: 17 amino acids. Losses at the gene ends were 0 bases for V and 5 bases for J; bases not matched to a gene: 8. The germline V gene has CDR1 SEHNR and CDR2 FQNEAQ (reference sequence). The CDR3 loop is CASSLAVERTGGETQYF. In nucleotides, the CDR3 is TGTGCCAGCAGCTTAGCGGTGGAAAGGACAGGGGGCGAGACCCAGTACTTC.

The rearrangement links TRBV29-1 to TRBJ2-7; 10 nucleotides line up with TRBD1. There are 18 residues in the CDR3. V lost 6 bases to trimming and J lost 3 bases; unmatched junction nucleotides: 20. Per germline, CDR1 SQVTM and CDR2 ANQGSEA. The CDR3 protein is CSVGQGSGRGLWGYEQYF. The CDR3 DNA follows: TGCAGCGTGGGACAGGGGTCCGGTAGAGGGCTGTGGGGCTACGAGCAGTACTTC.

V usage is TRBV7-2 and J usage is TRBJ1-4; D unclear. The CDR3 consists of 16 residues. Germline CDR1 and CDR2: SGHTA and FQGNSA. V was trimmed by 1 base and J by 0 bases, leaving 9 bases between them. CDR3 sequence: CASSLVFVATNEKLFF. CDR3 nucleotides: TGTGCCAGCAGCTTAGTTTTCGTCGCAACTAATGAAAAACTGTTTTTT.

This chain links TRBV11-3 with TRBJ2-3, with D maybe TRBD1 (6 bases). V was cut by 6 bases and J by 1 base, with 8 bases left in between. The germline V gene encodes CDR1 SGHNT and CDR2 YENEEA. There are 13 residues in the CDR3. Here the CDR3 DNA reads TGTGCCAGCAGGAACAGGGGCACAGATACGCAGTATTTT. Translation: CASRNRGTDTQYF.

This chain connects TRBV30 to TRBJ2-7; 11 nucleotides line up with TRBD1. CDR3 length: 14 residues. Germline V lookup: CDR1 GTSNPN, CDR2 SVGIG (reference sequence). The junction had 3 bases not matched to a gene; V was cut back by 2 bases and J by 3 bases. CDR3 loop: CAWSTGQGVYEQYF. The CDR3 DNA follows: TGTGCCTGGAGTACGGGACAGGGGGTCTACGAGCAGTACTTC.

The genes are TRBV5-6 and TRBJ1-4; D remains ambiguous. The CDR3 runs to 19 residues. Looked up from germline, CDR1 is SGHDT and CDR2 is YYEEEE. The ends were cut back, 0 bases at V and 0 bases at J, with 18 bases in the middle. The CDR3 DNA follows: TGTGCCAGCAGCTTGGCCGTGGAATTCGCCATTGCAACTAATGAAAAACTGTTTTTT. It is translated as CASSLAVEFAIATNEKLFF. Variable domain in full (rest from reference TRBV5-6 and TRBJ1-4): DAGVTQSPTHLIKTRGQQVTLRCSPKSGHDTVSWYQQALGQGPQFIFQYYEEEERQRGNFPDRFSGHQFPNYSSELNVNALLLGDSALYLCASSLAVEFAIATNEKLFFGSGTQLSVL.

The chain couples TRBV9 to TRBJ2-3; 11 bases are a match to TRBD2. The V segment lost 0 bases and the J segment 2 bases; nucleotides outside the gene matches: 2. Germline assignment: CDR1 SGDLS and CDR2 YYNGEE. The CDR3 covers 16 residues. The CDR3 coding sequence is TGTGCCAGCAGCGTAGCTAGCGGGGGGCTCACAGATACGCAGTATTTT. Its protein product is CASSVASGGLTDTQYF.

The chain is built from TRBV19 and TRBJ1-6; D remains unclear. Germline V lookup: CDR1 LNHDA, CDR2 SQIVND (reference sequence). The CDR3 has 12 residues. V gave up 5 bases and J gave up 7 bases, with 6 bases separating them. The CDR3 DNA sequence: TGTGCCAGTAGTTGGTCCAATTCACCCCTCCACTTT. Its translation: CASSWSNSPLHF. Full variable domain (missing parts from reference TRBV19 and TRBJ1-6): DGGITQSPKYLFRKEGQNVTLSCEQNLNHDAMYWYRQDPGQGLRLIYYSQIVNDFQKGDIAEGYSVSREKKESFPLTVTSAQKNPTAFYLCASSWSNSPLHFGNGTRLTVT.

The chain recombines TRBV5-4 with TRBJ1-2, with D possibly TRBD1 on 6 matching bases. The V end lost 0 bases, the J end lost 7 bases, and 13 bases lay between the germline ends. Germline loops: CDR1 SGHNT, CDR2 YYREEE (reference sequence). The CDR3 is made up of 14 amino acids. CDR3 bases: TGTGCCAGCAGCTTGGTTGGGCAGGGGTCTGGCTACACCTTC. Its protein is CASSLVGQGSGYTF.

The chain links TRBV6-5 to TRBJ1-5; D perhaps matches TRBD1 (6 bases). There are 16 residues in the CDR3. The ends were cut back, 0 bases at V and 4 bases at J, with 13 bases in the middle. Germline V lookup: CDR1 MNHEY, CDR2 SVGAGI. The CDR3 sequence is CASSYSVPGANQPQHF. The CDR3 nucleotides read TGTGCCAGCAGTTACTCTGTTCCAGGGGCAAATCAGCCCCAGCATTTT.

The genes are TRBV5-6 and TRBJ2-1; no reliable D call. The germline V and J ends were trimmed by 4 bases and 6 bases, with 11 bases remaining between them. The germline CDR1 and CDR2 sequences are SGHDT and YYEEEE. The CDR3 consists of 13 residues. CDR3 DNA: TGTGCCAGCAGCCTCTGGTTAGGCAATGAGCAGTTCTTC. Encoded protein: CASSLWLGNEQFF.

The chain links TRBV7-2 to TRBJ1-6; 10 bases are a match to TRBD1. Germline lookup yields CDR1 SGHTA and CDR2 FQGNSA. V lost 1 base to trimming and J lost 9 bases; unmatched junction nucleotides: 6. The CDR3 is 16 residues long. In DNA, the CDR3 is TGTGCCAGCAGCTTAGATGGGGACAGGGGTGGTTCACCCCTCCACTTT. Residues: CASSLDGDRGGSPLHF.

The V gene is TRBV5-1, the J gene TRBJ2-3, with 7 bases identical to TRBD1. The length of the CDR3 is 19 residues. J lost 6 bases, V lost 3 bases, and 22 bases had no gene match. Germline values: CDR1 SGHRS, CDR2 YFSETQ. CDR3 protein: CASSSFRDRFSLPADTQYF. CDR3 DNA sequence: TGCGCCAGCAGCTCGTTCCGGGACAGATTTAGCCTACCTGCGGATACGCAGTATTTT.

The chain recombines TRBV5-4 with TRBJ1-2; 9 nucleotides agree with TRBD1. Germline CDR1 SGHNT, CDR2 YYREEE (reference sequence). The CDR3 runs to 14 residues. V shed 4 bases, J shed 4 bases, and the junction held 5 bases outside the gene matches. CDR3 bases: TGTGCCAGCAGCCCGGGACAGGGAAGCTATGGCTACACCTTC. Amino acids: CASSPGQGSYGYTF.

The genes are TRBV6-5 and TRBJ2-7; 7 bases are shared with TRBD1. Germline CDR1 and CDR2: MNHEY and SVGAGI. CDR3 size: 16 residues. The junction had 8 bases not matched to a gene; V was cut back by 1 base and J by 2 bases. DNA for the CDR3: TGTGCCAGCAGTTACTTGAGGACAGGCACCACCTACGAGCAGTACTTC. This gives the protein CASSYLRTGTTYEQYF.

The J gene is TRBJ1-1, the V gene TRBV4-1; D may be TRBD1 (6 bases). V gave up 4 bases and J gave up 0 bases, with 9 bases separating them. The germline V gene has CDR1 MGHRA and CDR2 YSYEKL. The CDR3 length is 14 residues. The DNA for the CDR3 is TGCGCCAGCAGCCGGGGGGGCTTGAACACTGAAGCTTTCTTT. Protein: CASSRGGLNTEAFF.

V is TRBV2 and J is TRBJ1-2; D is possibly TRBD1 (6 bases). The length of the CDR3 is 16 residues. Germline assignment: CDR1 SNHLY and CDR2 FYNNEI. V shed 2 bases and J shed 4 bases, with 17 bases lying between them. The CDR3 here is CASSETRGVQGYGYTF. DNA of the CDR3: TGTGCCAGCAGTGAAACCCGGGGGGTACAGGGCTATGGCTACACCTTC.

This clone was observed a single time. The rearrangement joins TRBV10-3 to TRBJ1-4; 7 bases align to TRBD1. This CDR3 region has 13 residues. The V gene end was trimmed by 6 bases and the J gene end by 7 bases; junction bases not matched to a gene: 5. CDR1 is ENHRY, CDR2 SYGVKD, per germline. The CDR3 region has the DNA TGTGCCATCAGGCCAGGGGGAGGTGAAAAACTGTTTTTT. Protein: CAIRPGGGEKLFF.

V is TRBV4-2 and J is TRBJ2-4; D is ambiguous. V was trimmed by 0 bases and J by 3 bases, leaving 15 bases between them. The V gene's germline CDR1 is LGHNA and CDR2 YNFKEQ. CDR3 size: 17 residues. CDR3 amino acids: CASSQESFTTDKNIQYF. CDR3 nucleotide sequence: TGTGCCAGCAGCCAAGAATCGTTTACGACGGACAAAAACATTCAGTACTTC.

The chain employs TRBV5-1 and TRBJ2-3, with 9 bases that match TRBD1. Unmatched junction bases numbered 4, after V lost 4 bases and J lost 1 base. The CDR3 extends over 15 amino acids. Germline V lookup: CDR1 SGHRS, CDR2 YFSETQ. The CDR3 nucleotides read TGCGCCAGCAGCCCCTGGACAGGGGGCACAGATACGCAGTATTTT. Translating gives CASSPWTGGTDTQYF.

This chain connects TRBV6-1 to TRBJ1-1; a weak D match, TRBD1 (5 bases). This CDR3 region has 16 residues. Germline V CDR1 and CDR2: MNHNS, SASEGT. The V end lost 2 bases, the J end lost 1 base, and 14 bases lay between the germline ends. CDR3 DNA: TGTGCCAGCAGTGAACCCCCGGGACCGAGGAACACTGAAGCTTTCTTT. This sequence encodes CASSEPPGPRNTEAFF.

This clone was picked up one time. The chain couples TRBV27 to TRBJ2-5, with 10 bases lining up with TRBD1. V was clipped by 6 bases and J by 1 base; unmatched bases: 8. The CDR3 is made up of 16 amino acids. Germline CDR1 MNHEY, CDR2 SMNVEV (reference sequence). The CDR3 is CASSPGQGLSQETQYF. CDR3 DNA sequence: TGTGCCAGCAGCCCGGGACAGGGGCTTTCCCAAGAGACCCAGTACTTC.

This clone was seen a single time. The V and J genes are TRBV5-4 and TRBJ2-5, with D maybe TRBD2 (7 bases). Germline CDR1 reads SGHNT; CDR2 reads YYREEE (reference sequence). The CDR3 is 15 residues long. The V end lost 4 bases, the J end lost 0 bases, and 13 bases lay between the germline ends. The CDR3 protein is CASSRTAGYQETQYF. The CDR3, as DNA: TGTGCCAGCAGCCGGACAGCGGGGTACCAAGAGACCCAGTACTTC.

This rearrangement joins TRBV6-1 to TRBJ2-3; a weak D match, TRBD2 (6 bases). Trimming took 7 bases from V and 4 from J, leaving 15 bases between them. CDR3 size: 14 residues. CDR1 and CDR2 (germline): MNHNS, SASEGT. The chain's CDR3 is CASTLQWRADTQYF. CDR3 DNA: TGTGCCAGCACTCTTCAGTGGAGGGCAGATACGCAGTATTTT.